One sample yielded the 4 T cell receptor beta chains listed below, sequenced in a study of blood T cells in healthy people across ages. Alongside a J-beta primer mix, a sample-barcoded 5' primer served in a second PCR lasting roughly 7 to 11 cycles. Via MiXCR, TCRdb re-called the 5' RACE reads, giving one row per CDR3 protein. The table includes roughly 1.4 million distinct CDR3 sequences, approximately 63% detected once. Sequencing input: blood. These receptor sequences come from a man aged 18 to 30 in good health.

In the case of this clonotype: The CDR3 does not end in the conserved phenylalanine or tryptophan, so this is likely a read error. The V call is TRBV28, the J call TRBJ1-2, with 10 bases lining up with TRBD1. From germline, CDR1 is MDHEN and CDR2 SYDVKM. V trimming: 2 bases; J trimming: 1 base; junction bases outside the gene matches: 7. The CDR3 spans 17 residues. The CDR3 DNA sequence: TGTGCCAGCAGTTTAATTGGGACAGGGGCTCTTAACTATGGCTACACCTCC. Encoded protein: CASSLIGTGALNYGYTS.

This chain uses TRBV3-1 with TRBJ2-3; 9 bases match TRBD1. Germline V gene data show CDR1 as LGHDT and CDR2 as YNNKEL (reference sequence). The V gene end was trimmed by 4 bases and the J gene end by 7 bases; junction bases not matched to a gene: 18. The CDR3 runs to 18 residues. In DNA form, the CDR3 reads TGTGCCAGCAGCCTCGGAGCCGGGACAGGGATCGGTACAAATACGCAGTATTTT. Translated: CASSLGAGTGIGTNTQYF.

The CDR3 DNA reads TGTGCCAGCAGTCCTGACAGGAGGGGACCCCTATCCAAAAACATTCAGTACTTC. Its protein is CASSPDRRGPLSKNIQYF. This chain joins TRBV12-3 or TRBV12-4 and TRBJ2-4; D possibly matches TRBD1 or TRBD2 (6 bases each). The CDR3 is 18 residues long. The V and J ends lost 5 bases and 2 bases respectively, with 22 bases between them.

The rearrangement links TRBV29-1 to TRBJ2-5, with a possible D match to TRBD2 (7 bases). This CDR3 spans 12 amino acids. The V gene lost 8 bases and the J gene lost 5 bases, with 15 bases spanning the gap. CDR1 and CDR2 from the germline V gene are SQVTM and ANQGSEA. The CDR3 is CSHGGRVETQYF. The CDR3 DNA follows: TGCAGCCACGGGGGGCGGGTGGAGACCCAGTACTTC.